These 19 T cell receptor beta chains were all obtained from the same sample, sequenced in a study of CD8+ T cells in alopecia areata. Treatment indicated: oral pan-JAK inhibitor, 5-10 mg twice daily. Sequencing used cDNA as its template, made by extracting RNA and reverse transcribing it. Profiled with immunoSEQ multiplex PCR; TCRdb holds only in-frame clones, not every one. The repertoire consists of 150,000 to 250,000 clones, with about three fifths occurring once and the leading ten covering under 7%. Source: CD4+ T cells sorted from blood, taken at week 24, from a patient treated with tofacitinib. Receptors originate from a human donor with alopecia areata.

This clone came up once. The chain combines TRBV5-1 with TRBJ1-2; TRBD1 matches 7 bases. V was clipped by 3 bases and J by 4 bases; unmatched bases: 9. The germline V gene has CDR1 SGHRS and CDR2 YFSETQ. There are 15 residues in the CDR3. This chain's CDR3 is CASSYRDSKLYGYTF. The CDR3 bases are TGCGCCAGCAGCTACCGGGACAGCAAACTCTATGGCTACACCTTC.

The CDR3, as DNA: TGTGCCAGCAGTTATTATAACAGGAGGGCGACTGAAGCTTTCTTT. It is translated as CASSYYNRRATEAFF. The chain is built from TRBV6-5 and TRBJ1-1, with a tentative D call TRBD1 (5 bases). The CDR3 covers 15 residues. From germline, CDR1 is MNHEY and CDR2 SVGAGI. The V gene lost 3 bases and the J gene lost 5 bases, with 16 bases spanning the gap.

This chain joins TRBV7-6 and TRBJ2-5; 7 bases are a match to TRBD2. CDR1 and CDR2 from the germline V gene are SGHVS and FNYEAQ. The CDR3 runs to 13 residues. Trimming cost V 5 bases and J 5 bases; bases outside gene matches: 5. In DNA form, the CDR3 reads TGTGCCAGCAGCGTACCGGGAGGCGAGACCCAGTACTTC. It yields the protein CASSVPGGETQYF. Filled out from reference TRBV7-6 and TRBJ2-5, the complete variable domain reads GAGVSQSPRYKVTKRGQDVALRCDPISGHVSLYWYRQALGQGPEFLTYFNYEAQQDKSGLPNDRFSAERPEGSISTLTIQRTEQRDSAMYRCASSVPGGETQYFGPGTRLLVL.

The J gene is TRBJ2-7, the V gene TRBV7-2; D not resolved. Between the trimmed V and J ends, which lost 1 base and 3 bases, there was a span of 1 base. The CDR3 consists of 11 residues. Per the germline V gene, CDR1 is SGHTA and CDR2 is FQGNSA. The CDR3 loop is CASSLDYEQYF. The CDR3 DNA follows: TGTGCCAGCAGCTTAGACTACGAGCAGTACTTC. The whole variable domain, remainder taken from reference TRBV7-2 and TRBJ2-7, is GAGVSQSPSNKVTEKGKDVELRCDPISGHTALYWYRQSLGQGLEFLIYFQGNSAPDKSGLPSDRFSAERTGGSVSTLTIQRTQQEDSAVYLCASSLDYEQYFGPGTRLTVT.

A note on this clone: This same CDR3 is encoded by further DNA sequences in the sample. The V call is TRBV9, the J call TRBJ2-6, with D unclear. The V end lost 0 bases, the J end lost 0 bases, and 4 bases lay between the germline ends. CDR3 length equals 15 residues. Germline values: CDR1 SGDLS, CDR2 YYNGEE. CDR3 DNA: TGTGCCAGCAGCGTAGCTGGCTCTGGGGCCAACGTCCTGACTTTC. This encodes CASSVAGSGANVLTF.

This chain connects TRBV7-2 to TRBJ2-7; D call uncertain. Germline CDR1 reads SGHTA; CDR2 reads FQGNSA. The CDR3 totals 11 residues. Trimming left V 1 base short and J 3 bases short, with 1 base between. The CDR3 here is CASSLVYEQYF. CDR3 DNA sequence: TGTGCCAGCAGCTTAGTCTACGAGCAGTACTTC. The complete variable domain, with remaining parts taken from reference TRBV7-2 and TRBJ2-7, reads GAGVSQSPSNKVTEKGKDVELRCDPISGHTALYWYRQSLGQGLEFLIYFQGNSAPDKSGLPSDRFSAERTGGSVSTLTIQRTQQEDSAVYLCASSLVYEQYFGPGTRLTVT.

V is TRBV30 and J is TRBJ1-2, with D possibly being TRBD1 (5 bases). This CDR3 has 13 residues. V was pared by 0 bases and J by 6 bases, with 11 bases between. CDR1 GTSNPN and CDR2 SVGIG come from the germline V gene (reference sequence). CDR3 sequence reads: CAWSVTGGHGYTF. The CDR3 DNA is TGTGCCTGGAGTGTTACGGGGGGACATGGCTACACCTTC.

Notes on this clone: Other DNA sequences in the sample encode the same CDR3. The CDR3 sequence: CAWSVQEGYEQYF. CDR3 DNA sequence: TGTGCCTGGAGTGTTCAGGAGGGCTACGAGCAGTACTTC. The chain joins TRBV30 to TRBJ2-7; D may be TRBD2 (6 bases). From germline, CDR1 is GTSNPN and CDR2 SVGIG (reference sequence). The V end was cut by 0 bases, the J end by 3 bases, with 9 bases between. The CDR3 sequence is 13 residues long.

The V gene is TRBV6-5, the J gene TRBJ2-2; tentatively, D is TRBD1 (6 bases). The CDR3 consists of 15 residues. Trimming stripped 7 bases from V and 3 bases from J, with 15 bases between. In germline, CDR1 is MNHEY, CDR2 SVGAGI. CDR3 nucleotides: TGTGCCAGCAAATCACAGGGTATGGACACCGGGGAGCTGTTTTTT. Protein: CASKSQGMDTGELFF.

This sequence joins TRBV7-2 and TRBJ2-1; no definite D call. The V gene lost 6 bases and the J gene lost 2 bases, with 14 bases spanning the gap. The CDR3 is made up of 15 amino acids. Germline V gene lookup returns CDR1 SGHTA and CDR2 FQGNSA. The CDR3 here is CASRSRPAPYNEQFF. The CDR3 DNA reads TGTGCCAGCAGATCGAGACCGGCGCCCTACAATGAGCAGTTCTTC.

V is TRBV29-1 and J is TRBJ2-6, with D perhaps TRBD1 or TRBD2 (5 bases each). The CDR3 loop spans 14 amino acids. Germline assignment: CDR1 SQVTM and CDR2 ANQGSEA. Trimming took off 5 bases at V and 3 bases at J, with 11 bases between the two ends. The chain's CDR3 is CSVRDGLGANVLTF. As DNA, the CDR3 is TGCAGCGTTAGGGACGGCCTTGGGGCCAACGTCCTGACTTTC.

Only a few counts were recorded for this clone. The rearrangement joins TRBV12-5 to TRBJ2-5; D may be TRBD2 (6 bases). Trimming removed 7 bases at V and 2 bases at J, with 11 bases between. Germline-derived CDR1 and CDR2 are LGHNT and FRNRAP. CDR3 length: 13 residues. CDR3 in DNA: TGTGCTAGTGCCATCAGCGGGCAAGAGACCCAGTACTTC. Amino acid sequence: CASAISGQETQYF. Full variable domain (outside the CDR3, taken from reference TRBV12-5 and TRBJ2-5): DARVTQTPRHKVTEMGQEVTMRCQPILGHNTVFWYRQTMMQGLELLAYFRNRAPLDDSGMPKDRFSAEMPDATLATLKIQPSEPRDSAVYFCASAISGQETQYFGPGTRLLVL.

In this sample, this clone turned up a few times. CDR3 region: CASSQSMRETQYF. The CDR3 region has the DNA TGCGCCAGCAGTCAATCGATGCGGGAGACCCAGTACTTC. This chain links TRBV23-1 with TRBJ2-5; D unresolved. TRBV23-1 is given ORF status, its function remaining uncertain. V gave up 0 bases and J gave up 5 bases, with 7 bases separating them. The length of the CDR3 is 13 residues.

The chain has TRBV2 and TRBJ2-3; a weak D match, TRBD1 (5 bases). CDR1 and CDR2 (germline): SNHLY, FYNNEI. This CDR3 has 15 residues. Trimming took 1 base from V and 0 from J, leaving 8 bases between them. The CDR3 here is CASSEEGVSTDTQYF. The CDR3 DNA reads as TGTGCCAGCAGTGAAGAAGGGGTTAGCACAGATACGCAGTATTTT.

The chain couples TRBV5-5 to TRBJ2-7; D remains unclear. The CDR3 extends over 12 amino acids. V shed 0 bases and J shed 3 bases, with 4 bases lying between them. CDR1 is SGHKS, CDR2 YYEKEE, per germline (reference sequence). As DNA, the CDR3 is TGTGCCAGCAGCTTGGATCACTACGAGCAGTACTTC. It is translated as CASSLDHYEQYF.

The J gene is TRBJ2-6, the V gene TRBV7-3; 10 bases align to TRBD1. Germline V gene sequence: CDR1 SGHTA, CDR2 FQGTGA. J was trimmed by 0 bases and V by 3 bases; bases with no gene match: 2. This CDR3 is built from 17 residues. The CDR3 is CASSLGQGSSGANVLTF. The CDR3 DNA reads TGTGCCAGCAGCTTGGGACAGGGGTCCTCTGGGGCCAACGTCCTGACTTTC.

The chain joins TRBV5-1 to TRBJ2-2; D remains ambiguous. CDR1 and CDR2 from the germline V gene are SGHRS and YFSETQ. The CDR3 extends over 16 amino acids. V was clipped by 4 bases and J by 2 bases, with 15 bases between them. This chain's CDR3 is CASSPDHPGNTGELFF. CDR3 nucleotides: TGCGCCAGCAGCCCCGACCACCCTGGAAACACCGGGGAGCTGTTTTTT. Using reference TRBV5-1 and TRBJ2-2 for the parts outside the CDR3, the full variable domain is KAGVTQTPRYLIKTRGQQVTLSCSPISGHRSVSWYQQTPGQGLQFLFEYFSETQRNKGNFPGRFSGRQFSNSRSEMNVSTLELGDSALYLCASSPDHPGNTGELFFGEGSRLTVL.

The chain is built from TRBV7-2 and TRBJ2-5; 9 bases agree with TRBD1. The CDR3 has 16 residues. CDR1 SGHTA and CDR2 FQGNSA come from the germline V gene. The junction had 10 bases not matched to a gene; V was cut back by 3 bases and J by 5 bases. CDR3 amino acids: CASSLGLGQGRETQYF. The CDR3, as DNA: TGTGCCAGCAGCTTGGGCCTCGGACAGGGGAGGGAGACCCAGTACTTC.

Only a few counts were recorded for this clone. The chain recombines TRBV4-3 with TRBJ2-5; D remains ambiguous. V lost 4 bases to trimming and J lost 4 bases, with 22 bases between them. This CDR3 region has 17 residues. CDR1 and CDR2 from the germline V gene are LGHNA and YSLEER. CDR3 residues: CASSPSGSSRYPETQYF. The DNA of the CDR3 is TGCGCCAGCAGCCCAAGTGGTTCGAGCCGTTACCCAGAGACCCAGTACTTC.